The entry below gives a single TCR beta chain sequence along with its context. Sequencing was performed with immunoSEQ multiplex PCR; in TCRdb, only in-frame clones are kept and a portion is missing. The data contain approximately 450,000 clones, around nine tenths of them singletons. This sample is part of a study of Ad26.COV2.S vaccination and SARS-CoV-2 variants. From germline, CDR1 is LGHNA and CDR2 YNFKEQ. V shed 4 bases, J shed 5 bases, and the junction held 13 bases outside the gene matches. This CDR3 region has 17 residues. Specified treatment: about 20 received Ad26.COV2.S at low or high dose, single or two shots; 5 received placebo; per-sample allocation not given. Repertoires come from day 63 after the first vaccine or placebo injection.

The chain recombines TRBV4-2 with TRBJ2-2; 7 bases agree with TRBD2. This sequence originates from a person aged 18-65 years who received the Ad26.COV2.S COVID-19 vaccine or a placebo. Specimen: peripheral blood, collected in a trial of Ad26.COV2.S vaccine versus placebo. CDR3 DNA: TGTGCCAGCAGCCTATTAGCGGGCTCCCTTCGGACCGGGGAGCTGTTTTTT. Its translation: CASSLLAGSLRTGELFF.